This entry describes one T cell receptor beta chain. Its target is not known. V lost 4 bases to trimming and J lost 6 bases; unmatched junction nucleotides: 8. The germline V gene encodes CDR1 LGHNA and CDR2 YNFKEQ. The CDR3 has 15 amino acids. This entry comes from a study of cytomegalovirus exposure and HLA in healthy donors. This table comes from immunoSEQ multiplex PCR, and its TCRdb copy is limited to in-frame clones, with some not included. The sample holds under 200,000 clones; about 88% are singletons and the top ten take 2% to 2.5%. Findings and caveats of the study: Most TCR sequences showed up rarely, but some public TCRs showed up in many donors.

The clonotype was recovered from a woman aged 18-29 years in good health and CMV-seronegative. V and J are TRBV4-2 and TRBJ2-3; the match to TRBD1 covers 9 bases. The material sequenced was PBMCs. CDR3 nucleotides: TGTGCCAGCAGCCTCCGGGACAGGGCTACGGATACGCAGTATTTT. Encoded protein: CASSLRDRATDTQYF.